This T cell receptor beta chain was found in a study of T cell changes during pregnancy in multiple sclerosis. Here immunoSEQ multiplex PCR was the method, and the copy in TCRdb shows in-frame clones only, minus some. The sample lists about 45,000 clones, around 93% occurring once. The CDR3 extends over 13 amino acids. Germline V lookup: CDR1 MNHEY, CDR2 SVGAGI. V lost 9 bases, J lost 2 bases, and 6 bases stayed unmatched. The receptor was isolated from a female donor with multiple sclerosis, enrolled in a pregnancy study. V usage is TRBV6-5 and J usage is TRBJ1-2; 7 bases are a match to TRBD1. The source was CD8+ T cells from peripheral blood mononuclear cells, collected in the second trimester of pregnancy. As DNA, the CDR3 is TGTGCCAGTGGACAGGAACTGAACTATGGCTACACCTTC. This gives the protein CASGQELNYGYTF.